This record concerns one T cell receptor (beta chain) sequence. Its specificity is unknown. PCR amplification relied on 60 Vbeta primers (plus 13 Jbeta primers). Assay used: immunoSEQ multiplex PCR; TCRdb lists only in-frame clones, some missing. The sample has under 200,000 clones; approximately 79% are singletons. These data are taken from a study of cytomegalovirus exposure and HLA in healthy donors. General study findings and limits: A later analysis showed TCR association rates differing by HLA locus, peaking at DRB1 and lowest at HLA-C. Earlier analysis yielded a pattern in which most TCR beta V segments were productive about 90% or about 30% of the time. TCR beta sequences numbering about 17,000 were associated with HLA alleles at 0.05 false discovery rate in a later analysis.

The ends were cut back, 5 bases at V and 4 bases at J, with 15 bases in the middle. CDR1 is PRHDT and CDR2 is FYEKMQ in the germline V gene (reference sequence). CDR3 size: 15 residues. Sequencing input: PBMCs. This sequence originates from a man between 40 and 49 years old in good health and CMV-seropositive. The chain has TRBV13 and TRBJ2-4; D might be TRBD1 (5 bases). DNA of the CDR3: TGTGCCAGCAGCGGGTTCCTATCAGGGAAAAACATTCAGTACTTC. Translating it yields CASSGFLSGKNIQYF.